Only one count was recorded for the clone carrying this T cell receptor (beta chain). This entry belongs to a study of blood T cell repertoires in COVID-19. The assay was immunoSEQ multiplex PCR, and TCRdb's table has in-frame clones only and misses some. The sample carries some 290,000 clones, 90% recorded once. This CDR3 contains 15 residues. Germline CDR1 and CDR2: KGHSH and LQKENI. The junction had 5 bases not matched to a gene; V was cut back by 3 bases and J by 4 bases. This rearrangement joins TRBV18 to TRBJ2-5, with 10 bases identical to TRBD1. Sequencing input: peripheral blood. This TCR was sampled from a woman aged 25 to 45 with COVID-19, enrolled during active disease. The CDR3 is CASSPRGQGTETQYF. CDR3 DNA sequence: TGTGCCAGCTCACCTCGGGGACAGGGGACAGAGACCCAGTACTTC.